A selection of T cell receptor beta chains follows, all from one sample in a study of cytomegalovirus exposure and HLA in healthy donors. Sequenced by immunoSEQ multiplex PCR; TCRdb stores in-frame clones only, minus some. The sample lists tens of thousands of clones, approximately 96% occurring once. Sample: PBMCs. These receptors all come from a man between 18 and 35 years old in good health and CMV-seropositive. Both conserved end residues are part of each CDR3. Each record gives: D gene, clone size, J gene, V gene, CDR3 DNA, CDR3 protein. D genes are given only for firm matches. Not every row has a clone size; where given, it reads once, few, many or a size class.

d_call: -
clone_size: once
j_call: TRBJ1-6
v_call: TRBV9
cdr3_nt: TGTGCCAGCAGCGTAGAAGGGGGGGGTTCACCCCTCCACTTT
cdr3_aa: CASSVEGGGSPLHF

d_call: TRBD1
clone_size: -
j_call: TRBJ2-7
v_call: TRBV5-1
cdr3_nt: TGCGCCAGCAGCGCGACAGGGGAGCGGTCCTACGAGCAGTACTTC
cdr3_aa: CASSATGERSYEQYF

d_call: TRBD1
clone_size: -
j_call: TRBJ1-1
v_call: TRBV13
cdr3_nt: TGTGCCAGCAGATATTACAGGGGGACTGAAGCTTTCTTT
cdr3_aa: CASRYYRGTEAFF

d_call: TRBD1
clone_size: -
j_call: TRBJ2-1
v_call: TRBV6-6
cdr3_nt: TGTGCCAGCAGTTACTTGGGACAGTCCTACAATGAGCAGTTCTTC
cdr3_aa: CASSYLGQSYNEQFF

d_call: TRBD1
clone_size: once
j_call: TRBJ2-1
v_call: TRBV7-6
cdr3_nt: TGTGCCAGCAGCTTGGAGGGACAGGGTTTGGATGAGCAGTTCTTC
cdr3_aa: CASSLEGQGLDEQFF

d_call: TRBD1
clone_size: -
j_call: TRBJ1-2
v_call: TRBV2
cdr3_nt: TGTGCCAGGCAAGGGACAGGCAAAGAAGGGGCAACAAGTTCCTATGGCTACACCTTC
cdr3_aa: CARQGTGKEGATSSYGYTF

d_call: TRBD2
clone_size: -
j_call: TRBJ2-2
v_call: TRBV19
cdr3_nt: TGTGCCAGTAGTATTGACCTAGCGGGCCGCACCGGGGAGCTGTTTTTT
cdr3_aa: CASSIDLAGRTGELFF

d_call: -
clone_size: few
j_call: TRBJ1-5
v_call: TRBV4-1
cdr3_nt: TGCGCCAGCAGCCAATCAGCCGGGGTCGCAATTGGCAATCAGCCCCAGCATTTT
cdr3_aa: CASSQSAGVAIGNQPQHF

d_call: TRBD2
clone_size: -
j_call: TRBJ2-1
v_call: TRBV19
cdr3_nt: TGTGCCAGTAGTATATCAGCGGGGGGGAGTGGTGAGCAGTTCTTC
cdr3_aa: CASSISAGGSGEQFF

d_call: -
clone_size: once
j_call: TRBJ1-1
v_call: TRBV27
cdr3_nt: TGTGCCAGCAGTTTAATAGGGGGTCAGGACACTGAAGCTTTCTTT
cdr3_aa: CASSLIGGQDTEAFF

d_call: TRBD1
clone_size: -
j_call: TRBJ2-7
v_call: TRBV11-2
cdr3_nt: TGTGCCAGCAGCACCAACAGGGGACCCCAAAACGAGCAGTACTTC
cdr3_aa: CASSTNRGPQNEQYF

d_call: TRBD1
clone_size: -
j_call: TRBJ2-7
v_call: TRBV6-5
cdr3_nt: TGTGCCAGCAGGACCGGGACAGACTACGAGCAGTACTTC
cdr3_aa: CASRTGTDYEQYF

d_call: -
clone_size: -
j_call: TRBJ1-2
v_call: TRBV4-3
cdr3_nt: TGCGCCAGCAGCCAAGTTTATCGACAGAACTATGGCTACACCTTC
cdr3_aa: CASSQVYRQNYGYTF

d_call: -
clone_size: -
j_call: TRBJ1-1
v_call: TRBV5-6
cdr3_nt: TGTGCCAGCAGCTCACCGGACAGTTACACTGAAGCTTTCTTT
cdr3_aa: CASSSPDSYTEAFF

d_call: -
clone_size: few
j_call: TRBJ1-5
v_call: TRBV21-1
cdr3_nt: TGTGCCAGCAGCAATGGGCGGGTGCCTACTAGCAATCAGCCCCAGCATTTT
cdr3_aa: CASSNGRVPTSNQPQHF